Listed here is a single T cell receptor beta chain. Its antigen is currently not known. Given a much more abundant clone one base away, this may be a read error. This record comes from a study of response to subunit inactivated influenza vaccine (dated 2018 in TCRdb). At the level of the whole study: To follow how T cells responded to a trivalent subunit inactivated influenza vaccine, the researchers relied on deep quantitative profiling of the T cell receptor repertoire. Here is what the overall study found, with its caveats: The authors proposed that each seasonal influenza vaccination may bring in only a limited number of new T cells.

To prepare the library, RT-PCR was applied. The instrument given in TCRdb is Illumina HiSeq 2500. TCRdb took the public reads, trimmed them with fastp at Q25, ran MiXCR for clone calling and kept in-frame beta chains. Identical CDR3 protein sequences are pooled into one entry, listed with their most common genes and DNA. Here the sample has approximately 700,000 distinct CDR3 sequences; 15% to 18% occur a single time. The ten largest clones add up to around 10% of the sample. Here the sequenced sample was PBMCs from blood, taken about 13 days after vaccination. The receptor's source is a man aged 50-59 years who received an inactivated influenza vaccine. Donor details come from another sample of the same person, matched by shared clones.

The bases read TGTGCCAGTAAGGATAGCGGGACCTCCTACAGTGAGCAGTTCTTC. Translated, this gives CASKDSGTSYSEQFF. The sequence joins TRBV19 to TRBJ2-1, with 8 junctional bases fitting TRBD2. The CDR3 measures 15 amino acids from cysteine to phenylalanine. Of all the DNA, just the CDR3 is kept, 45 bases in frame from base 1. According to the germline V gene (reference sequence), CDR1 reads LNHDA and CDR2 reads SQIVND.